These 12 T cell receptor beta chains were all obtained from the same sample, sequenced in a study of memory CD4+ T cells and cytomegalovirus serostatus. Single viable CD3+CD4+CD8-CD45RO+ cells were sorted as the memory CD4+ T cells. The method was immunoSEQ multiplex PCR; TCRdb's version includes in-frame clones alone and lacks a portion of them. The table records over 35,000 clones, approximately 78% of them present only once. Sequencing input: memory CD4+ T cells from blood. These receptors were collected from an adult in good health and CMV-seronegative.

V usage is TRBV6-1 and J usage is TRBJ1-1; D gene ambiguous. CDR1 MNHNS and CDR2 SASEGT come from the germline V gene. This CDR3 region has 13 residues. Trimming took off 6 bases at V and 0 bases at J, with 8 bases between the two ends. This chain's CDR3 is CASRAGVNTEAFF. CDR3 bases: TGTGCCAGCAGGGCGGGCGTGAACACTGAAGCTTTCTTT.

The chain joins TRBV21-1 to TRBJ1-2. TRBV21-1 is a listed pseudogene. The CDR3 runs to 13 residues. As DNA, the CDR3 is TGTGCCAGCAGCCTGGGGGGGGCGGCGGGCTACACCTTC. This encodes CASSLGGAAGYTF.

The CDR3 protein is CASSLMDRGGTEAFF. The DNA for the CDR3 is TGTGCCAGCAGCTTGATGGACAGAGGGGGCACTGAAGCTTTCTTT. V usage is TRBV11-2 and J usage is TRBJ1-1, with a weak D call TRBD1 (6 bases). Germline V gene lookup returns CDR1 SGHAT and CDR2 FQNNGV. The CDR3 runs to 15 residues. V was trimmed by 3 bases and J by 4 bases, leaving 15 bases between them. The whole variable domain, remainder taken from reference TRBV11-2 and TRBJ1-1, is EAGVAQSPRYKIIEKRQSVAFWCNPISGHATLYWYQQILGQGPKLLIQFQNNGVVDDSQLPKDRFSAERLKGVDSTLKIQPAKLEDSAVYLCASSLMDRGGTEAFFGQGTRLTVV.

The V call is TRBV18, the J call TRBJ2-7; TRBD1 matches 10 bases. Germline V lookup: CDR1 KGHSH, CDR2 LQKENI. The ends lost 3 bases at V and 5 bases at J; junction bases unmatched: 4. The CDR3 extends over 14 amino acids. The CDR3 DNA follows: TGTGCCAGCTCACCGGGGACAGGGGAACACGAGCAGTACTTC. Translated: CASSPGTGEHEQYF. The whole variable domain, remainder taken from reference TRBV18 and TRBJ2-7, is NAGVMQNPRHLVRRRGQEARLRCSPMKGHSHVYWYRQLPEEGLKFMVYLQKENIIDESGMPKERFSAEFPKEGPSILRIQQVVRGDSAAYFCASSPGTGEHEQYFGPGTRLTVT.

This clone occurred once. CDR3 nucleotide sequence: TGCGCCAGCAGCTTGTTGGAGGCGGGGGCCGGGAACATTCAGTACTTC. It is translated as CASSLLEAGAGNIQYF. The V gene is TRBV5-1, the J gene TRBJ2-4, with D maybe TRBD2 (7 bases). The CDR3 contains 16 residues. Germline loops: CDR1 SGHRS, CDR2 YFSETQ. V was trimmed by 1 base and J by 7 bases, leaving 18 bases between them.

This chain joins TRBV29-1 and TRBJ2-3; D may be TRBD1 (5 bases). Germline assignment: CDR1 SQVTM and CDR2 ANQGSEA. The CDR3 loop spans 12 amino acids. Trimming removed 7 bases at V and 6 bases at J, with 14 bases between. DNA of the CDR3: TGCAGCGCCCTGGGGCCGAGGGATACGCAGTATTTT. As protein: CSALGPRDTQYF.

The V and J genes are TRBV5-5 and TRBJ1-5, with 9 bases that match TRBD1. The CDR3 runs to 15 residues. V dropped 4 bases and J dropped 5; count of bases not matched to a gene: 7. Germline loops: CDR1 SGHKS, CDR2 YYEKEE (reference sequence). CDR3 sequence (DNA): TGTGCCAGCAGCACGGGGACAGGGCGGGATCAGCCCCAGCATTTT. This translates into CASSTGTGRDQPQHF.

A few counts support this clone. The CDR3 is CAISESGPRVQQPQHF. CDR3 bases: TGTGCCATCAGTGAGTCTGGGCCGAGGGTACAGCAGCCCCAGCATTTT. This chain links TRBV10-3 with TRBJ1-5; D not certain. Deletions cut 0 bases from V and 7 bases from J, with 16 bases between. The germline V gene has CDR1 ENHRY and CDR2 SYGVKD. The CDR3 extends over 16 amino acids.

Turning to this clone: One end of the junction is discordant with germline, which a read error may explain. This chain uses TRBV11-2 with TRBJ2-3, with D possibly being TRBD2 (6 bases). From germline, CDR1 is SGHAT and CDR2 FQNNGV. CDR3 length equals 11 residues. DNA of the CDR3: TGTGCCAGCAGCCCCGGAGGGGACCTCAATTTT. Translation gives CASSPGGDLNF.

V is TRBV2 and J is TRBJ2-5, with a weak D call TRBD1 (5 bases). The J call could be wrong; TRBJ2-7 is a better fit for the DNA end. This CDR3 contains 12 residues. CDR1 is SNHLY and CDR2 is FYNNEI in the germline V gene. Written as DNA, the CDR3 is TGTGCCAGCAAGAGACAGTCCTACGAGCAGTACTTC. Translating gives CASKRQSYEQYF.

V and J are TRBV28 and TRBJ1-3; no clear D gene. The CDR3 has 12 residues. V was trimmed by 7 bases and J by 3 bases, leaving 7 bases between them. Germline V CDR1 and CDR2: MDHEN, SYDVKM. The CDR3 region is CASTTHGNTIYF. In DNA form, the CDR3 reads TGTGCCAGCACCACCCATGGAAACACCATATATTTT.

The chain carries TRBV29-1 and TRBJ2-7; D may be TRBD2 (5 bases). CDR3 length: 13 residues. The V and J ends lost 6 bases and 3 bases respectively, with 15 bases between them. In germline, CDR1 is SQVTM, CDR2 ANQGSEA. CDR3 sequence: CSVPGPEVYEQYF. The CDR3 DNA is TGCAGCGTCCCAGGACCGGAGGTCTACGAGCAGTACTTC.